The 9 T cell receptor beta chains below were found in one sample sequenced in a study of blood T cell repertoires in COVID-19. Sequencing was performed with immunoSEQ multiplex PCR; in TCRdb, only in-frame clones are kept and a portion is missing. The top ten clones hold around 9.9% of a sample with about 240,000 clones, about 80% of them seen once. Sequenced: peripheral blood. The source of these receptors is a woman over 75 with acute or convalescent COVID-19.

The chain carries TRBV18 and TRBJ1-3, with 7 bases fitting TRBD1. This CDR3 spans 17 amino acids. Germline V gives CDR1 KGHSH, CDR2 LQKENI. Trimming cost V 2 bases and J 4 bases; bases outside gene matches: 11. This CDR3 reads CASSPTTGDRLGNTIYF. CDR3 bases: TGTGCCAGCTCACCAACTACAGGGGACCGTCTAGGAAACACCATATATTTT.

The rearrangement uses TRBV6-5 and TRBJ1-1, with TRBD1 matching over 8 bases. V lost 5 bases to trimming and J lost 7 bases; unmatched junction nucleotides: 9. The germline V gene encodes CDR1 MNHEY and CDR2 SVGAGI. The CDR3 has 14 residues. CDR3 coding DNA: TGTGCCAGCAGTCGAGGACAGGGAGGCTTTGAAGCTTTCTTT. Protein sequence: CASSRGQGGFEAFF.

V is TRBV5-1 and J is TRBJ1-5; 8 bases line up with TRBD1. The V gene's germline CDR1 is SGHRS and CDR2 YFSETQ. V was pared by 5 bases and J by 4 bases, with 5 bases of the junction left unmatched. The CDR3 contains 14 residues. The CDR3 region is CASRPDRANQPQHF. CDR3 DNA: TGCGCCAGCAGACCGGACAGGGCTAATCAGCCCCAGCATTTT.

V is TRBV5-1 and J is TRBJ1-1; D perhaps matches TRBD1 (6 bases). The germline CDR1 and CDR2 sequences are SGHRS and YFSETQ. Trimming pared 4 bases from V and 13 bases from J, leaving 20 bases between. The CDR3 has 13 residues. CDR3 DNA: TGCGCCAGCAGCCAAACCGCCGGGACAATCGGTTTCTTT. It is translated as CASSQTAGTIGFF.

Only one count was recorded for this clone. The V and J genes are TRBV12-5 and TRBJ1-1, with D possibly TRBD1 on 6 matching bases. The CDR3 spans 17 residues. Trimming removed 3 bases from V and 3 bases from J, with 20 bases in between. Germline V gene sequence: CDR1 LGHNT, CDR2 FRNRAP. The CDR3 sequence: CASGFLTQERGYTEAFF. CDR3 DNA sequence: TGTGCTAGTGGTTTCCTAACGCAGGAAAGGGGGTACACTGAAGCTTTCTTT.

This chain links TRBV10-2 with TRBJ1-1, with D unresolved. CDR3 size: 11 residues. Germline loops: CDR1 WSHSY, CDR2 SAAADI. The V gene lost 8 bases and the J gene lost 3 bases, with 7 bases spanning the gap. This CDR3 is CASLRDTEAFF. As DNA, the CDR3 is TGCGCCAGCCTGAGGGACACTGAAGCTTTCTTT.

J is TRBJ1-5 and V is TRBV28; weak D call: TRBD1 (6 bases). CDR1 is MDHEN and CDR2 is SYDVKM in the germline V gene. CDR3 size: 15 residues. V shed 3 bases and J shed 4 bases, with 13 bases lying between them. CDR3 amino acids: CASSLAGDGNQPQHF. Written as DNA, the CDR3 is TGTGCCAGCAGTTTGGCAGGGGACGGGAATCAGCCCCAGCATTTT.

CDR3: CASSPDSPGANVLTF. Here the CDR3 DNA reads TGCGCCAGCAGCCCTGACAGCCCTGGGGCCAACGTCCTGACTTTC. The V gene is TRBV5-1, the J gene TRBJ2-6; tentative D call: TRBD1 (5 bases). The CDR3 runs to 15 residues. Germline assignment: CDR1 SGHRS and CDR2 YFSETQ. Trimming removed 4 bases from V and 2 bases from J, with 10 bases in between.

The V and J genes are TRBV12-3 or TRBV12-4 and TRBJ1-2; D unclear. Trimming pared 6 bases from V and 7 bases from J, leaving 12 bases between. The CDR3 spans 12 residues. The chain's CDR3 is CASSPFPLGYTF. The CDR3 nucleotides read TGTGCCAGCAGCCCTTTCCCACTTGGCTACACCTTC.